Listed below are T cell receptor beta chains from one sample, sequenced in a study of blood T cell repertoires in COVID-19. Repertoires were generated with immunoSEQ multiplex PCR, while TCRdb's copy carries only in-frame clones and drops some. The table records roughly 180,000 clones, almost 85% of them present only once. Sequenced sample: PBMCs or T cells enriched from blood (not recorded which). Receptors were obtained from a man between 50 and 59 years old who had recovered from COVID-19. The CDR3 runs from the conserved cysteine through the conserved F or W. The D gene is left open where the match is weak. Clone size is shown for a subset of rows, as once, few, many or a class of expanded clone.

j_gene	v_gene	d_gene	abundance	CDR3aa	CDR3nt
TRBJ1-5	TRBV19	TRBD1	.	CASSADRVSNQPQHF	TGTGCCAGTAGTGCCGACAGGGTGAGCAATCAGCCCCAGCATTTT
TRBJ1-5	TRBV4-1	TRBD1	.	CASSQESATGGWAQHF	TGCGCCAGCAGCCAAGAGAGCGCGACAGGGGGTTGGGCCCAGCATTTT
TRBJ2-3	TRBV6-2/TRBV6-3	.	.	CASSYSKRLDTQYF	TGTGCCAGCAGTTACTCGAAACGACTAGATACGCAGTATTTT
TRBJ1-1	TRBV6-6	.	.	CASIRNRNTEAFF	TGTGCCAGCATTAGGAACAGGAACACTGAAGCTTTCTTT
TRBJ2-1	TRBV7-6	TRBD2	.	CASSLVARTSGNNEQFF	TGTGCCAGCAGCTTAGTAGCCAGGACTAGCGGGAATAATGAGCAGTTCTTC
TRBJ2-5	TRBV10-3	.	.	CAISEGAGRRIQETQYF	TGTGCCATCAGTGAGGGGGCGGGGAGAAGGATTCAAGAGACCCAGTACTTC
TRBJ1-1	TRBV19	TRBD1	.	CASNGQGTNTEAFF	TGTGCCAGTAATGGACAGGGCACGAACACTGAAGCTTTCTTT
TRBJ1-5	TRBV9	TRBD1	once	CASSVGTGVGNQPQHF	TGTGCCAGCAGCGTGGGGACAGGGGTTGGCAATCAGCCCCAGCATTTT
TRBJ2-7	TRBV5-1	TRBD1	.	CASSLETGVHYEQYF	TGCGCCAGCAGCTTGGAGACAGGGGTCCACTACGAGCAGTACTTC
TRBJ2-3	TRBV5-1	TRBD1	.	CASSGSRQGSTDTQYF	TGCGCCAGCTCCGGGTCCCGACAGGGGAGCACAGATACGCAGTATTTT
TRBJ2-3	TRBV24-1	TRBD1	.	CATSGLRDSLDTQYF	TGTGCCACCAGTGGCCTCCGGGACAGTTTAGATACGCAGTATTTT
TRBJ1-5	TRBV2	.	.	CASRRLQSSQPQHF	TGTGCCAGCAGGAGGCTCCAGTCCAGTCAGCCCCAGCATTTT
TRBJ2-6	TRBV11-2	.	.	CASSLVIQGIKGANVLTF	TGTGCCAGCAGCTTAGTGATCCAGGGGATAAAGGGGGCCAACGTCCTGACTTTC
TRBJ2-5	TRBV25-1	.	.	CASGESRETQYF	TGTGCCAGCGGGGAATCTCGGGAGACCCAGTACTTC
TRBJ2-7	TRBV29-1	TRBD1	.	CSATGTGNYEQYF	TGCAGCGCGACCGGGACAGGGAACTACGAGCAGTACTTC
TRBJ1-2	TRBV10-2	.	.	CASNSRGGDGYTF	TGCGCCAGCAACTCTAGGGGGGGGGATGGCTACACCTTC
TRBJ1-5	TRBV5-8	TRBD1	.	CASSHARQGVSNQPQHF	TGTGCCAGCAGCCACGCCCGACAGGGTGTTAGCAATCAGCCCCAGCATTTT
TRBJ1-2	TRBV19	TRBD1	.	CASTPGQGLLGYTF	TGTGCCAGTACACCGGGACAGGGGTTATTGGGCTACACCTTC
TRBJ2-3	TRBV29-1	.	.	CSVGVGIPDTQYF	TGCAGCGTTGGCGTCGGGATCCCAGATACGCAGTATTTT
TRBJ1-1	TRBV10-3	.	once	CAISGGDTEAFF	TGTGCCATCAGTGGGGGCGACACTGAAGCTTTCTTT
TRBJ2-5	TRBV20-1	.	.	CSASEGREETQYF	TGCAGTGCCAGTGAGGGCAGGGAAGAGACCCAGTACTTC
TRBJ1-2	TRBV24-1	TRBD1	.	CATRGPGQGGGYTF	TGTGCCACCAGGGGTCCGGGACAGGGAGGTGGCTACACCTTC
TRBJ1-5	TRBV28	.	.	CASRRTNQPQHF	TGTGCCAGTCGACGGACTAATCAGCCCCAGCATTTT
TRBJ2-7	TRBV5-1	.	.	CASSAGLNTPYEQYF	TGCGCCAGCAGCGCGGGACTCAATACTCCCTACGAGCAGTACTTC
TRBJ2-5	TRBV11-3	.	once	CASSPRGQETQYF	TGTGCCAGCAGCCCTCGGGGGCAAGAGACCCAGTACTTC
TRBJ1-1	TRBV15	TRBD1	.	CATSRDNWAMTGGFTEAFF	TGTGCCACCAGCAGAGATAACTGGGCCATGACAGGGGGCTTTACTGAAGCTTTCTTT
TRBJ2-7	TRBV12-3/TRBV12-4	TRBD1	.	CASRGQENYEQYF	TGTGCCAGCAGGGGACAGGAGAACTACGAGCAGTACTTC
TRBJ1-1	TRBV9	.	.	CASSVGGPNTEAFF	TGTGCCAGCAGCGTAGGAGGCCCGAACACTGAAGCTTTCTTT
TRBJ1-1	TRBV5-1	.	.	CASSPAAEAGVAFF	TGCGCCAGCAGCCCAGCAGCCGAAGCAGGGGTAGCTTTCTTT
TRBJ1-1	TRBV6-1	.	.	CASSEEEGRGNTEAFF	TGTGCCAGCAGTGAAGAAGAAGGCAGGGGAAACACTGAAGCTTTCTTT
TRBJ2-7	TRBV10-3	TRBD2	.	CATKGTSGRDTEQYF	TGTGCCACCAAGGGGACTAGCGGGAGGGACACCGAGCAGTACTTC
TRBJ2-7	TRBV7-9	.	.	CASRSKGYEQYF	TGTGCCAGCAGATCCAAGGGGTACGAGCAGTACTTC
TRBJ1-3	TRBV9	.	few	CASSVDGLRASSGNTIYF	TGTGCCAGCAGCGTAGATGGACTCCGCGCCTCCTCTGGAAACACCATATATTTT
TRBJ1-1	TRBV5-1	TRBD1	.	CASSVRYRDRGSLNTEAFF	TGCGCCAGCAGCGTCCGATACCGGGACAGGGGATCCCTGAACACTGAAGCTTTCTTT
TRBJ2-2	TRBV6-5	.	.	CASSYPTGVLTGELFF	TGTGCCAGCAGTTACCCCACCGGGGTGCTCACCGGGGAGCTGTTTTTT
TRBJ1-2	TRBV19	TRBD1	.	CASSTEATGLRGGYTF	TGTGCCAGTAGTACAGAAGCGACAGGGCTACGCGGAGGCTACACCTTC
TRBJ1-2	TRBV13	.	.	CASSFDRRARGYTF	TGTGCCAGCAGCTTCGATAGGAGGGCACGGGGCTACACCTTC
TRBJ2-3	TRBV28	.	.	CASGKQGADTQYF	TGTGCCAGCGGGAAACAGGGAGCAGATACGCAGTATTTT
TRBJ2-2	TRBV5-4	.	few	CASSRKSGANTGELFF	TGTGCCAGCAGCCGCAAAAGCGGAGCGAACACCGGGGAGCTGTTTTTT
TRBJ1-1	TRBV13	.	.	CASSSGTPVAFF	TGTGCCAGCAGCTCCGGGACACCTGTAGCTTTCTTT
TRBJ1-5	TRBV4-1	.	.	CASSQAATYSNQPQHF	TGCGCCAGCAGCCAAGCCGCCACATATAGCAATCAGCCCCAGCATTTT
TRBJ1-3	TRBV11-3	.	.	CASSSRHSSGNTIYF	TGTGCCAGCAGTTCACGCCATAGCTCTGGAAACACCATATATTTT